This is a list of T cell receptor beta chains from one sample in a study of control samples from healthy donors and cancer patients. Clones were read by immunoSEQ multiplex PCR, and TCRdb kept only the in-frame ones, dropping some. The sample contains about 14,000 clones, approximately 80% of which appear only once. The sequencing input was formalin-fixed, paraffin-embedded tissue. All receptors come from a female donor with lung cancer. The CDR3 runs from the conserved cysteine through the conserved F or W. The D gene is left open where the match is weak. The size field is filled for only some rows; it gives once, few, many or a size class.

TRBJ2-1	TRBV10-3	13	-	TRBD2	TGTGCCACGCGACTAGCGGGAGACGGTGAGCAGTTCTTC	CATRLAGDGEQFF
TRBJ1-1	TRBV27	13	-	-	TGTGCCAGCAGAAGGGAGGAAGCCACTGAAGCTTTCTTT	CASRREEATEAFF
TRBJ1-2	TRBV7-2	15	-	-	TGTGCCAGCAGCTTACATGGGGCTTTCGCCTATGGCTACACCTTC	CASSLHGAFAYGYTF
TRBJ2-1	TRBV5-1	16	-	-	TGCGCCAGCAGCTCGGAGGGCCTAGTAGCCTACAATGAGCAGTTCTTC	CASSSEGLVAYNEQFF
TRBJ1-2	TRBV10-3	14	few	TRBD1	TGTGCCATCAGCGGGGACAGACCTAACTATGGCTACACCTTC	CAISGDRPNYGYTF
TRBJ2-1	TRBV7-2	14	-	TRBD2	TGTGCCAGCAGACTAGCGGGAGGGTACAATGAGCAGTTCTTC	CASRLAGGYNEQFF
TRBJ2-3	TRBV29-1	15	-	TRBD2	TGCAGCGTTTACCGGACTAGACTTTCGACAGATACGCAGTATTTT	CSVYRTRLSTDTQYF
TRBJ1-4	TRBV18	17	-	-	TGTGCCAGCTCACCCTTTATAGGGACATCGGGCCGTGAAAAACTGTTTTTT	CASSPFIGTSGREKLFF
TRBJ1-2	TRBV3-1/TRBV3-2	14	-	-	TGTGCCAGCAGCACCAATAGAGCTAACTATGGCTACACCTTC	CASSTNRANYGYTF
TRBJ1-4	TRBV18	15	-	-	TGTGCCAGCTCACCAGGGACCGGGGTTAATGAAAAACTGTTTTTT	CASSPGTGVNEKLFF
TRBJ2-7	TRBV6-2/TRBV6-3	14	-	TRBD1	TGTGCCAGCAGTTTGTCCGGGACAGGGGACGAGCAGTACTTC	CASSLSGTGDEQYF
TRBJ1-5	TRBV4-3	13	-	-	TGCGCCAGCAGCCAAGCGATCGGCCAGCCCCAGCATTTT	CASSQAIGQPQHF
TRBJ1-2	TRBV10-3	14	-	-	TGTGCCATCAGTGATATGGTTGGTGGGGGAGGCTACACCTTC	CAISDMVGGGGYTF
TRBJ1-5	TRBV7-2	13	few	-	TGTGCCAGCAGCTTAGATTTCAATCAGCCCCAGCATTTT	CASSLDFNQPQHF
TRBJ2-2	TRBV6-2/TRBV6-3	12	-	-	TGTGCCAGCAGCAGGGCCCCCGGGGAGCTGTTTTTT	CASSRAPGELFF
TRBJ1-5	TRBV6-5	13	-	TRBD1	TGTGCCAGCAGTTGGGACAGAAATCAGCCCCAGCATTTT	CASSWDRNQPQHF
TRBJ2-1	TRBV10-3	16	-	-	TGTGCCATCAGTGAGTCCGGCACGGGGGAAACCGATGAGCAGTTCTTC	CAISESGTGETDEQFF
TRBJ1-4	TRBV5-1	16	-	-	TGCGCCAGCAGCTCCGCTATAGGACAGCAAAATGAAAAACTGTTTTTT	CASSSAIGQQNEKLFF
TRBJ2-7	TRBV10-3	16	-	-	TGTGCCATCAGTGAGTCGATTGGCAGGGCCTCCTACGAGCAGTACTTC	CAISESIGRASYEQYF
TRBJ2-5	TRBV25-1	16	-	-	TGTGCCAGCAGTGGGGTGGGTGGGCCGTTACAAGAGACCCAGTACTTC	CASSGVGGPLQETQYF
TRBJ2-5	TRBV7-6	15	-	TRBD2	TGTGCCAGCAGCTCCAGCTGGGGACTACCAAGGACCCAGTACTTC	CASSSSWGLPRTQYF
TRBJ1-2	TRBV7-2	14	-	TRBD1	TGTGCCAGCAGCCCCTTGACAGGGTTGGGGGGCTACACCTTC	CASSPLTGLGGYTF
TRBJ1-2	TRBV4-3	15	-	-	TGCGCCAGCAGCCAAGAGGCCGGTAGAGTATATGGCTACACCTTC	CASSQEAGRVYGYTF
TRBJ2-3	TRBV5-1	12	-	-	TGCGCCAGTTCGAAGTACACAGATACGCAGTATTTT	CASSKYTDTQYF
TRBJ1-6	TRBV4-1	17	-	TRBD1	TGCGCCAGCAGCCATACCAGCCAGGGGGCTTCTAATTCACCCCTCCACTTT	CASSHTSQGASNSPLHF
TRBJ2-5	TRBV7-9	15	-	TRBD2	TGTGCCAGCAGTTCCGGACTAGCGGGGGAAGAGACCCAGTACTTC	CASSSGLAGEETQYF
TRBJ1-2	TRBV20-1	11	-	-	TGCAGTGCTAGAGACGACTATGGCTACACCTTC	CSARDDYGYTF
TRBJ2-2	TRBV10-3	13	-	-	TGTGCCATCAGTGTCTCGCAGGTCGGGGAGCTGTTTTTT	CAISVSQVGELFF
TRBJ1-2	TRBV19	13	few	-	TGTGCCAGTAGTAGGGGGGGCTTAGATGGCTACACCTTC	CASSRGGLDGYTF
TRBJ2-7	TRBV7-2	13	-	TRBD2	TGTGCCAGCAGCTTTTTAGCGGGAGGCGAGCAGTACTTC	CASSFLAGGEQYF
TRBJ2-7	TRBV2	12	-	-	TGTGCCAGCAGAACGGGTGGGATCGAGCAGTACTTC	CASRTGGIEQYF